A selection of T cell receptor beta chains follows, all from one sample in a study of blood T cells in healthy people across ages. A single record per CDR3 protein comes from TCRdb applying MiXCR to the 5' RACE reads. In the table there are about 1.4 million distinct CDR3 sequences, approximately 59% of which are singletons. Input material: blood. These receptors were collected from a man between 18 and 29 years old in good health. Each CDR3 is given with its conserved first and last residue. D genes are given only for firm matches. Not all rows give a size; the values are once, few, many and, for expanded clones, a class.

V gene	J gene	D gene	clone size	CDR3 protein	CDR3 DNA
TRBV2	TRBJ2-4	-	-	CASSRLNQAKNIQYF	TGTGCCAGCAGTAGACTGAACCAAGCCAAAAACATTCAGTACTTC
TRBV10-3	TRBJ2-1	TRBD2	once	CAIRGLAGGPNEQFF	TGTGCCATCAGAGGACTAGCGGGAGGGCCCAATGAGCAGTTCTTC
TRBV12-3/TRBV12-4	TRBJ2-7	-	few	CASSEAIRRGSYEQYF	TGTGCCAGCAGCGAAGCGATTAGACGGGGGTCCTACGAGCAGTACTTC
TRBV7-9	TRBJ1-5	-	-	CASSFDRDSNQPQHF	TGTGCCAGCAGCTTCGATAGGGATAGCAATCAGCCCCAGCATTTT
TRBV20-1	TRBJ2-1	-	many	CSAPPTDSSYNEQFF	TGCAGTGCTCCCCCGACAGATAGCTCCTACAATGAGCAGTTCTTC
TRBV5-1	TRBJ2-3	-	-	CASSLFSSTDTQYF	TGCGCCAGCAGCTTGTTTAGTAGCACAGATACGCAGTATTTT
TRBV20-1	TRBJ2-1	TRBD2	-	CSTRTGGTSGSYEQFF	TGCAGTACTAGAACGGGAGGGACTAGCGGGAGCTATGAGCAGTTCTTC
TRBV5-6	TRBJ1-4	-	-	CASSFGSRVNEKLFF	TGTGCCAGCAGCTTTGGGTCCAGGGTAAATGAAAAACTGTTTTTT
TRBV3-1	TRBJ2-7	-	few	CASSQALGGPYEQYF	TGTGCCAGCAGCCAAGCCCTTGGGGGACCCTACGAGCAGTACTTC
TRBV2	TRBJ2-1	TRBD1	-	CASGTESYNEQFF	TGTGCCAGCGGGACAGAGTCCTACAATGAGCAGTTCTTC
TRBV4-1	TRBJ1-6	TRBD1	-	CASSQDPGQGNFSPLHF	TGCGCCAGCAGCCAAGACCCCGGACAGGGGAATTTTTCACCCCTCCACTTT
TRBV12-3/TRBV12-4	TRBJ1-4	-	few	CASSPNSAGFEKLFF	TGTGCCAGCAGCCCCAACTCGGCAGGGTTTGAAAAACTGTTTTTT
TRBV12-3/TRBV12-4	TRBJ2-7	-	few	CASSFGVVYEQYF	TGTGCCAGCAGTTTTGGTGTAGTTTACGAGCAGTACTTC
TRBV7-6	TRBJ1-5	-	-	CASSFGHSDWEPQHF	TGTGCCAGCAGCTTTGGACACTCAGACTGGGAGCCCCAGCATTTT
TRBV5-1	TRBJ2-1	TRBD1	-	CASSGPDRHNEQFF	TGCGCCAGCAGCGGACCGGACAGGCACAATGAGCAGTTCTTC
TRBV7-2	TRBJ2-1	TRBD2	few	CASSLEASGGAPREQFF	TGTGCCAGCAGCTTAGAGGCTAGCGGGGGGGCCCCGCGAGAGCAGTTCTTC
TRBV28	TRBJ2-1	TRBD2	-	CASSLTSGGAHEQFF	TGTGCCAGCAGTTTAACCAGCGGGGGGGCCCATGAGCAGTTCTTC
TRBV11-2	TRBJ2-1	-	once	CASSPEAAYNEQFF	TGTGCCAGCAGCCCCGAGGCAGCCTACAATGAGCAGTTCTTC
TRBV12-5	TRBJ2-1	TRBD2	-	CASGLPLAGDEQFF	TGTGCTAGTGGTTTGCCACTAGCGGGAGATGAGCAGTTCTTC
TRBV6-2/TRBV6-3	TRBJ1-1	-	-	CASSPPLRGYTEAFF	TGTGCCAGCAGTCCCCCCCTACGCGGATACACTGAAGCTTTCTTT
TRBV10-3	TRBJ1-1	-	-	CAIRGATEAFF	TGTGCCATCAGAGGGGCCACTGAAGCTTTCTTT
TRBV9	TRBJ1-6	TRBD1	-	CASSVQGVEEGSPLHF	TGTGCCAGCAGCGTCCAGGGGGTTGAGGAAGGTTCACCCCTCCACTTT